Following are 3 T cell receptor beta chains from one sample sequenced in a study of immune cell composition in non-small cell lung cancer. TCRdb's table, derived via immunoSEQ multiplex PCR, lists solely in-frame clones and lacks some. Of roughly 15,000 clones in the sample, 69% were seen once. Source material: lung tumor tissue. All receptors derive from a human donor with non-small cell lung cancer.

CDR3 sequence: CASSFGNARTQYF. Here the CDR3 DNA reads TGTGCCAGCAGCTTCGGGAACGCCCGGACCCAGTACTTC. The chain is built from TRBV5-6 and TRBJ2-5; D possibly corresponds to TRBD2 (5 bases). There are 13 residues in the CDR3. CDR1 is SGHDT and CDR2 is YYEEEE in the germline V gene. V was pared by 2 bases and J by 7 bases, with 12 bases between.

This clone was counted between two and nine times. The gene calls are TRBV5-1 and TRBJ2-1, with 7 bases fitting TRBD2. Trimming at V came to 3 bases and at J to 2 bases, leaving 11 bases not matched to a gene. Germline V gene lookup returns CDR1 SGHRS and CDR2 YFSETQ. This CDR3 has 17 amino acids. CDR3 sequence (DNA): TGCGCCAGCAGCTCCACAACCGGGACTACCACCTACAATGAGCAGTTCTTC. Translated: CASSSTTGTTTYNEQFF.

The chain carries TRBV4-2 and TRBJ2-6; 9 bases align to TRBD1. J was trimmed by 0 bases and V by 4 bases; bases with no gene match: 10. CDR3 size: 19 residues. CDR1 LGHNA and CDR2 YNFKEQ come from the germline V gene. CDR3 region: CASSRRSGTGLSGANVLTF. The CDR3 DNA sequence: TGTGCCAGCAGCCGGAGGTCCGGGACAGGGCTCTCTGGGGCCAACGTCCTGACTTTC.